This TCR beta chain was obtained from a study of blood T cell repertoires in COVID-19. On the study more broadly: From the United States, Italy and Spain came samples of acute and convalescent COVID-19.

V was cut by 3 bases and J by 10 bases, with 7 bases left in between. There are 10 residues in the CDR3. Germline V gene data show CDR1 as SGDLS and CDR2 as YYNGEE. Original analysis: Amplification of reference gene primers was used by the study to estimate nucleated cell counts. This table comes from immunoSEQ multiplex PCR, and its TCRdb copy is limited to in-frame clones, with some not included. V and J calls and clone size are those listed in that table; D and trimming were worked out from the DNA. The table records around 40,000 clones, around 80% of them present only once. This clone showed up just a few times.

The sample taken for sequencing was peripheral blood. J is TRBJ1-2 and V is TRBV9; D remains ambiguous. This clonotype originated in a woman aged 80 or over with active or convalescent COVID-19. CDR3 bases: TGTGCCAGCAGCGGCGGTTTCTACACCTTC. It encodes CASSGGFYTF.